This T cell receptor beta chain was recovered during a study of cytomegalovirus exposure and HLA in healthy donors. These donors, healthy bone marrow donors, were studied. The CDR3 has 16 residues. V lost 3 bases, J lost 7 bases, and 15 bases stayed unmatched. CDR1 SGHTA and CDR2 FQGTGA come from the germline V gene. Turning to this clone: Its specificity is not known.

It was with 60 Vbeta and 13 Jbeta primers that the PCR ran. Some clones are missing from TCRdb's copy, which holds only in-frame ones; the method was immunoSEQ multiplex PCR. Of about 160,000 clones in the sample, 82% were seen once. Findings and caveats of the study: Common viral pathogens seemed, in a later analysis, to connect with several of the most significant clusters.

What was sequenced was PBMCs. The sequence derives from a girl aged 2 to 9 in good health and CMV-seropositive. This chain uses TRBV7-3 with TRBJ2-7, with 7 nucleotides matching TRBD1. The DNA for the CDR3 is TGTGCCAGCAGCTTCCGGGACAGCCTCTTTTTTGGGGAGCAGTACTTC. Its translation is CASSFRDSLFFGEQYF. Full variable domain (missing parts from reference TRBV7-3 and TRBJ2-7): GAGVSQTPSNKVTEKGKYVELRCDPISGHTALYWYRQSLGQGPEFLIYFQGTGAADDSGLPNDRFFAVRPEGSVSTLKIQRTERGDSAVYLCASSFRDSLFFGEQYFGPGTRLTVT.